This T cell receptor beta chain was sequenced during a study of blood T cell repertoires in COVID-19. As for the study in general: COVID-19 samples from acute and convalescent phases originated in the United States, Italy and Spain. PBMCs, B-cell-depleted T cells, or T cells were the source of the cDNA or gDNA that made up the material.

As handled by the study authors: Scientists estimated how many nucleated cells there were by amplifying reference gene primers. The method was immunoSEQ multiplex PCR; TCRdb's version includes in-frame clones alone and lacks a portion of them. V, J and clone size are taken as reported in that table, and D and trimming were inferred from the DNA itself. This sample has some 110,000 clones, with around 80% found just once. This clone was counted a few times. The CDR3 totals 14 residues. V lost 0 bases and J 10 bases, leaving 15 bases between the germline ends. The V gene's germline CDR1 is LGHNA and CDR2 YNFKEQ.

The genes are TRBV4-2 and TRBJ1-1; no clear D gene. The TCR was taken from a man in his 70s with acute or convalescent COVID-19. Sequencing was carried out using peripheral blood. The DNA of the CDR3 is TGTGCCAGCAGCCAAGAAGTAGGGTCGGAGGGAGCTTTCTTT. Translation gives CASSQEVGSEGAFF.